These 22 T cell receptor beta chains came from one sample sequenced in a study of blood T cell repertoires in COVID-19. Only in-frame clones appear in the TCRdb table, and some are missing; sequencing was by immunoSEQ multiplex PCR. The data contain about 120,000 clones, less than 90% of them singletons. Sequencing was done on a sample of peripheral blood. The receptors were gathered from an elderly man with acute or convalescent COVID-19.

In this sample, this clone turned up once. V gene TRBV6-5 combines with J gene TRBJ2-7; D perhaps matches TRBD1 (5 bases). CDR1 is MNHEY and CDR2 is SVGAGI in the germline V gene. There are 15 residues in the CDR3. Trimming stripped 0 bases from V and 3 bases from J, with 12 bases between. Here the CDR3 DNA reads TGTGCCAGCAGTTACTCGATCCAGGGTAACTACGAGCAGTACTTC. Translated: CASSYSIQGNYEQYF.

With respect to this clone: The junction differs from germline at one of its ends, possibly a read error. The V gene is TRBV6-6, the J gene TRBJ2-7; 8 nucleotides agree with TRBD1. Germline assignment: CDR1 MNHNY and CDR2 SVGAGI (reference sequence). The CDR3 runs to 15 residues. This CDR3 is CASRYLTGAPYEQYF. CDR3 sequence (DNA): TGTGCCAGCAGATACTTGACAGGGGCGCCCTACGAGCAGTACTTC.

The DNA of the CDR3 is TGTGCCAGCAGCTGGAACAGGGATCAGCCCCAGCATTTT. This encodes CASSWNRDQPQHF. The chain uses TRBV7-2 and TRBJ1-5; tentatively, D is TRBD1 (6 bases). Deletions cut 4 bases from V and 5 bases from J, with 9 bases between. In germline, CDR1 is SGHTA, CDR2 FQGNSA. The CDR3 runs 13 residues.

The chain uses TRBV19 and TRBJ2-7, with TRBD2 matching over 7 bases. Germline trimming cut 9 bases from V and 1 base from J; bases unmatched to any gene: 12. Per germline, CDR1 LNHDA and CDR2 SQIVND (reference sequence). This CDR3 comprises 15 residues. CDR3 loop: CARRPQGGSSYEQYF. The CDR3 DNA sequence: TGTGCCAGACGACCTCAGGGCGGGAGTTCCTACGAGCAGTACTTC.

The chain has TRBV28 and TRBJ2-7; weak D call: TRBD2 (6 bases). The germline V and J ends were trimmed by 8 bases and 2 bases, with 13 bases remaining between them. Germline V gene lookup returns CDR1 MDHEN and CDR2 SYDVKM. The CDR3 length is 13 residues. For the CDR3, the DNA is TGTGCCAGCTGGGCTAGCGAGACCTACGAGCAGTACTTC. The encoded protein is CASWASETYEQYF.

The CDR3 region is CASSGREGGTEAFF. CDR3 nucleotide sequence: TGTGCCAGCAGTGGTAGGGAGGGCGGCACTGAAGCTTTCTTT. The chain combines TRBV2 with TRBJ1-1; D ambiguous. Per germline, CDR1 SNHLY and CDR2 FYNNEI. V was shortened by 4 bases and J by 4 bases, with 13 bases between the two germline ends. CDR3 length: 14 amino acids. The full variable domain, in which reference TRBV2 and TRBJ1-1 provide the parts outside the CDR3, is EPEVTQTPSHQVTQMGQEVILRCVPISNHLYFYWYRQILGQKVEFLVSFYNNEISEKSEIFDDQFSVERPDGSNFTLKIRSTKLEDSAMYFCASSGREGGTEAFFGQGTRLTVV.

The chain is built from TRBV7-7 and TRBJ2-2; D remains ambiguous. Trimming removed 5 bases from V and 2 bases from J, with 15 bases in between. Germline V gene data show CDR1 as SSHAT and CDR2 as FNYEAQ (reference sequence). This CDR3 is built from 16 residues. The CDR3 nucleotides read TGTGCCAGCAGCCCCCTCGTGGGCTCAAACACCGGGGAGCTGTTTTTT. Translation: CASSPLVGSNTGELFF.

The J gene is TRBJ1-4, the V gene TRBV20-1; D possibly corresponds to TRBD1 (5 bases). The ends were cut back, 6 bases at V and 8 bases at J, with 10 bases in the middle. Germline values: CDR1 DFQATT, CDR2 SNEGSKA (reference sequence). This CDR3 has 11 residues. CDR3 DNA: TGCAGTGCCCAACAGGACGAAAAACTGTTTTTT. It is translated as CSAQQDEKLFF.

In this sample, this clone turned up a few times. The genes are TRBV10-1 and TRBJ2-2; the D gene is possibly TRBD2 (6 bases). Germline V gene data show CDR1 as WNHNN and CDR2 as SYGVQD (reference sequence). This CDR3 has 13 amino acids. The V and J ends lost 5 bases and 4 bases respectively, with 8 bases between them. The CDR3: CASSRLGTGELFF. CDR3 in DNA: TGCGCCAGCAGTAGACTAGGCACCGGGGAGCTGTTTTTT.

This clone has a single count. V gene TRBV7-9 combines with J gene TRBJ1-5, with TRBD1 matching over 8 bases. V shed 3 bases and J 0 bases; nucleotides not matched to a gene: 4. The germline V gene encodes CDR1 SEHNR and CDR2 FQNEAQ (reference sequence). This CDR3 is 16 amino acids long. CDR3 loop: CASSFGQGYSNQPQHF. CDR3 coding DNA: TGTGCCAGCAGCTTTGGACAGGGCTATAGCAATCAGCCCCAGCATTTT.

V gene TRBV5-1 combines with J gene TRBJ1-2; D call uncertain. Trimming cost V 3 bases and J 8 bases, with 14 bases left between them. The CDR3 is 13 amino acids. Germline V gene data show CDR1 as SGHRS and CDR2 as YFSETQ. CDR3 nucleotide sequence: TGCGCCAGCAGCTCTCAGGACGGGGTGGGCTACACCTTC. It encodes CASSSQDGVGYTF.

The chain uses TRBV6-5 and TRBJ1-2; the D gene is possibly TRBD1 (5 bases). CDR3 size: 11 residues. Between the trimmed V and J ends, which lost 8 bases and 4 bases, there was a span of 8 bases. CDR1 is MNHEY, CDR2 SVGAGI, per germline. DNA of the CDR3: TGTGCCAGCGGGGCCATCTATGGCTACACCTTC. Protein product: CASGAIYGYTF.

CDR3 protein: CASSPFVTGNDYGYTF. DNA of the CDR3: TGCGCCAGCAGCCCCTTCGTAACCGGGAACGACTATGGCTACACCTTC. This sequence joins TRBV4-1 and TRBJ1-2, with D uncertain. The CDR3 totals 16 residues. V lost 4 bases and J lost 3, with 18 bases in between. Germline V lookup: CDR1 MGHRA, CDR2 YSYEKL.

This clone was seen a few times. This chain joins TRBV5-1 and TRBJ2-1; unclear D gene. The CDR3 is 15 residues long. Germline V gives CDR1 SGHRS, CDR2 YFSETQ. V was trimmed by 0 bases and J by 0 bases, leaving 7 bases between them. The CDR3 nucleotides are TGCGCCAGCAGCTTGGTGCGGAGCTCCTACAATGAGCAGTTCTTC. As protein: CASSLVRSSYNEQFF.

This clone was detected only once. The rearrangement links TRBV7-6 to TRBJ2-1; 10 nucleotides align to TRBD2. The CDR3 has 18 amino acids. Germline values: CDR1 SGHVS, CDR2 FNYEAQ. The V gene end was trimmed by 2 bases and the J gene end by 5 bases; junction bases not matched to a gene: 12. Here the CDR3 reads CASSLTPRPAGGDNEQFF. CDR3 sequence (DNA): TGTGCCAGCAGCTTAACCCCCCGTCCAGCGGGGGGGGACAATGAGCAGTTCTTC.

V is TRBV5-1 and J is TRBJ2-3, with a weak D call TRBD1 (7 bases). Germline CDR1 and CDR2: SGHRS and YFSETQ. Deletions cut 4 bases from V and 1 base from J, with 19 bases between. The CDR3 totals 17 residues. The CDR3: CASSPGGGSLGTDTQYF. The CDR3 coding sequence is TGCGCCAGCAGCCCCGGAGGGGGCAGCCTCGGCACAGATACGCAGTATTTT.

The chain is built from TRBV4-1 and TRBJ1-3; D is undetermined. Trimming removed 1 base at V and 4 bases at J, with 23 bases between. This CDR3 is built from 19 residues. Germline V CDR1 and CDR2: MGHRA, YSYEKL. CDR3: CASSQGGGQAALQGNTIYF. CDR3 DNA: TGCGCCAGCAGCCAAGGAGGCGGGCAGGCCGCTTTACAGGGAAACACCATATATTTT.

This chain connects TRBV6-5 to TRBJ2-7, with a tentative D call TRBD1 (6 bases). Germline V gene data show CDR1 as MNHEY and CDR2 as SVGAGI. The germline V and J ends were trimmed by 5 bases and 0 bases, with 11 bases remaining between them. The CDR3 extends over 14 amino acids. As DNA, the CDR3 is TGTGCCAGCAGTCGACAGGATAGCTCCTACGAGCAGTACTTC. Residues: CASSRQDSSYEQYF.

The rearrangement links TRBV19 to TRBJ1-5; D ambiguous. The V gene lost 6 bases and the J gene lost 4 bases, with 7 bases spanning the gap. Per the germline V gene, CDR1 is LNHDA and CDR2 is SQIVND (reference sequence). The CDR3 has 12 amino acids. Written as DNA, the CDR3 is TGTGCCAGTAGCGGAGGGAATCAGCCCCAGCATTTT. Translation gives CASSGGNQPQHF.

The CDR3 protein is CASMTGPAATEAFF. The CDR3 coding sequence is TGTGCCAGCATGACAGGGCCCGCAGCCACTGAAGCTTTCTTT. The V gene is TRBV6-5, the J gene TRBJ1-1, with 7 bases aligning to TRBD1. Trimming removed 7 bases from V and 4 bases from J; junction bases left unmatched: 9. The germline V gene has CDR1 MNHEY and CDR2 SVGAGI. This CDR3 has 14 residues.

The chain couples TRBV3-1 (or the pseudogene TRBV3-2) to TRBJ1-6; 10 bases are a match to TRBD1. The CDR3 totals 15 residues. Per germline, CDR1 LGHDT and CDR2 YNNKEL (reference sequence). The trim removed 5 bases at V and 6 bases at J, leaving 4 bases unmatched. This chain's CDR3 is CASSKRTGGNSPLHF. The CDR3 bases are TGTGCCAGCAGCAAAAGGACAGGGGGTAATTCACCCCTCCACTTT.

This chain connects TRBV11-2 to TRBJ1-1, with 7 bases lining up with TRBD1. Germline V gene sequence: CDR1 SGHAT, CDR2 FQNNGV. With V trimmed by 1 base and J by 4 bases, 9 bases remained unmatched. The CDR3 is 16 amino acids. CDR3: CASSLVGTGAGTEAFF. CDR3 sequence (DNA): TGTGCCAGCAGCTTAGTAGGTACAGGGGCGGGCACTGAAGCTTTCTTT.